These 2 T cell receptor beta chains were all obtained from the same sample, sequenced in a study of radiation and T cells in renal cell carcinoma. Assay: immunoSEQ multiplex PCR; the TCRdb copy retains only in-frame clones and omits some. The sample yields some 120,000 clones, roughly 91% seen once. Time point described: blood 2 weeks post-SBRT. The treatment is: 15 Gy SBRT to primary tumor, nephrectomy 4 weeks later. The sequencing here drew on blood, taken from a patient whose treatment included radiotherapy and nephrectomy. These receptors originate from an older woman with renal cell carcinoma.

This clone has more than one count but fewer than ten. The chain uses TRBV21-1 and TRBJ2-3; the table calls TRBD1, which could not be checked here. TRBV21-1 counts as a pseudogene. The CDR3 is 15 amino acids. CDR3 residues: CASSKWGAGGHTQYF. The CDR3, as DNA: TGTGCCAGCAGCAAATGGGGGGCAGGGGGACATACGCAGTATTTT.

The V call is TRBV7-3, the J call TRBJ2-2; tentative D call: TRBD2 (6 bases). Trimming removed 5 bases from V and 4 bases from J, with 8 bases in between. Germline V lookup: CDR1 SGHTA, CDR2 FQGTGA. CDR3 length equals 13 residues. CDR3: CASSRDFTGELFF. The CDR3 DNA sequence: TGTGCCAGCAGCCGGGACTTCACCGGGGAGCTGTTTTTT.